This TCR beta chain was captured by sequencing in a study of cytomegalovirus exposure and HLA in healthy donors. 13 Jbeta primers and 60 Vbeta primers were used for the PCR. Measured with immunoSEQ multiplex PCR; TCRdb has only the in-frame clones, and not every one. The sample has more than 110,000 clones. This receptor was identified in a man aged 40-55 years in good health and CMV-seronegative. Sequencing was done on a sample of PBMCs.

In DNA form, the CDR3 reads TGTGCCAGCAGTTACGCCCTGACAGGGGACACTGAAGCTTTCTTT. Residues: CASSYALTGDTEAFF. This chain joins TRBV6-5 and TRBJ1-1, with TRBD1 matching over 8 bases. After removal of 2 bases from V and 3 bases from J, the junction contained 5 bases not matched to a gene. The CDR3 runs to 15 residues. The V gene's germline CDR1 is MNHEY and CDR2 SVGAGI.